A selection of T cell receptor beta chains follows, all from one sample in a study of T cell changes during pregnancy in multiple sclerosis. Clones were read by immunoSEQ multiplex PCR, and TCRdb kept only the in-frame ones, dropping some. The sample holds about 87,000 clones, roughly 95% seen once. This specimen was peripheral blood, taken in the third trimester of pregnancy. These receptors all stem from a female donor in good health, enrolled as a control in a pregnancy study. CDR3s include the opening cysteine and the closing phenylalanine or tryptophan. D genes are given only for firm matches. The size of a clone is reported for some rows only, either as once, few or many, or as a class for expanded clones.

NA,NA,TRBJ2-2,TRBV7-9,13,CASSWRENGELFF,TGTGCCAGCAGCTGGAGGGAGAACGGGGAGCTGTTTTTT
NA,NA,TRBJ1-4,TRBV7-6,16,CASSLEQVLRDEKLFF,TGTGCCAGCAGCTTAGAACAGGTCCTTCGGGATGAAAAACTGTTTTTT
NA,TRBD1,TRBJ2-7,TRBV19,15,CASSITGTGMYEQYF,TGTGCCAGTAGTATAACCGGGACAGGGATGTACGAGCAGTACTTC
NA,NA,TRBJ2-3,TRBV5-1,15,CASSSTLGDTDTQYF,TGCGCCAGCAGCTCGACTTTGGGAGACACAGATACGCAGTATTTT
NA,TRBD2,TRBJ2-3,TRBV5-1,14,CASGTSGTSDTQYF,TGCGCCAGCGGGACTAGCGGGACGTCAGATACGCAGTATTTT
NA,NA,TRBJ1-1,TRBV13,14,CASSTKGGNLEAFF,TGTGCCAGCAGCACAAAAGGCGGGAACCTTGAAGCTTTCTTT
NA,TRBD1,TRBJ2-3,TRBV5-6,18,CASSRVRDRRTSTDTQYF,TGTGCCAGCAGCCGAGTCCGGGACAGGAGAACTAGCACAGATACGCAGTATTTT
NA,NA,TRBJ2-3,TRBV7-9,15,CASSFFSGTTDTQYF,TGTGCCAGCAGCTTCTTCAGCGGTACTACAGATACGCAGTATTTT
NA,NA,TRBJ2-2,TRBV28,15,CASKLPGQNTGELFF,TGTGCCAGCAAACTCCCGGGACAGAACACCGGGGAGCTGTTTTTT
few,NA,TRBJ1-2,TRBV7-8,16,CASSPRAPSPLGGYTF,TGTGCCAGCAGCCCGCGGGCGCCCTCTCCCTTGGGTGGCTACACCTTC
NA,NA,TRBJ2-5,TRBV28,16,CASSLEKGQGGETQYF,TGTGCCAGCAGTTTAGAGAAGGGCCAAGGGGGAGAGACCCAGTACTTC
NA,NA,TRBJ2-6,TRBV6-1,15,CASSERGTGANVLTF,TGTGCCAGCAGTGAACGGGGAACTGGGGCCAACGTCCTGACTTTC
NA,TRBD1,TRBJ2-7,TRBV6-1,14,CASTWTGSGDEQYF,TGTGCCAGCACTTGGACAGGGTCCGGGGACGAGCAGTACTTC
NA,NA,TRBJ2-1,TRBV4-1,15,CASSPSRSSYNEQFF,TGCGCCAGCAGTCCCTCTAGAAGCTCCTACAATGAGCAGTTCTTC
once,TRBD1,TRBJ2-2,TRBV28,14,CASNTGQLPGELFF,TGTGCCAGCAATACGGGACAGCTCCCCGGGGAGCTGTTTTTT
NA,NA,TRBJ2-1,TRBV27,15,CASSPSGRAYNEQFF,TGTGCCAGCAGTCCCTCCGGGCGGGCCTACAATGAGCAGTTCTTC
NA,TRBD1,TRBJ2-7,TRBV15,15,CATSSGTGGEDEQYF,TGTGCCACCAGCAGTGGGACAGGGGGCGAAGACGAGCAGTACTTC
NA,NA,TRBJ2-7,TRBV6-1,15,CASSPFRDGSYEQYF,TGTGCCAGCAGCCCATTCCGGGACGGGAGCTACGAGCAGTACTTC
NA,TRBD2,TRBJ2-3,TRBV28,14,CASSARESTDTQYF,TGTGCCAGCAGTGCGCGGGAGAGCACAGATACGCAGTATTTT
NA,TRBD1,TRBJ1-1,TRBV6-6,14,CASSTTGASSEAFF,TGTGCCAGCAGTACAACAGGGGCCTCGTCTGAAGCTTTCTTT
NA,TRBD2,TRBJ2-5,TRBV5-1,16,CASSFIAGAFAETQYF,TGCGCCAGCAGCTTCATAGCGGGAGCATTCGCAGAGACCCAGTACTTC
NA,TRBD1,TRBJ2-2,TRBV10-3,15,CAISGTGDDTGELFF,TGTGCCATCAGCGGGACAGGGGACGACACCGGGGAGCTGTTTTTT
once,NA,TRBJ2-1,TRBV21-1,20,CASSKAVKLAGHSSYNEQFF,TGTGCCAGCAGCAAAGCGGTGAAACTAGCGGGCCATAGCTCCTACAATGAGCAGTTCTTC
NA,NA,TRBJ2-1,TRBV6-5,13,CASSYYGGDEQFF,TGTGCCAGCAGTTACTATGGAGGGGATGAGCAGTTCTTC
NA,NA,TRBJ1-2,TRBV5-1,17,CASSSIQGRGVRYGYTF,TGCGCCAGCAGCTCCATACAGGGTCGGGGGGTTCGTTATGGCTACACCTTC
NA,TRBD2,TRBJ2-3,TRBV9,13,CASTAGAGDTQYF,TGTGCCAGTACTGCGGGAGCTGGGGATACGCAGTATTTT
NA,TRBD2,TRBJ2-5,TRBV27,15,CASGRLGGGSETQYF,TGTGCCAGCGGACGTCTGGGGGGAGGGTCGGAGACCCAGTACTTC
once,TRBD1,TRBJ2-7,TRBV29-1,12,CSGTGTGDEQYF,TGCAGCGGTACCGGGACAGGTGACGAGCAGTACTTC
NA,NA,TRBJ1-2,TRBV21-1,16,CASSKEWRGGFDGYTF,TGTGCCAGCAGCAAAGAATGGCGCGGCGGGTTCGATGGCTACACCTTC
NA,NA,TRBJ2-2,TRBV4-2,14,CASSQAPGGGELFF,TGTGCCAGCAGCCAAGCGCCCGGGGGCGGGGAGCTGTTTTTT
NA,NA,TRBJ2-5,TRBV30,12,CAWSSGEETQYF,TGTGCCTGGAGTTCAGGGGAGGAGACCCAGTACTTC
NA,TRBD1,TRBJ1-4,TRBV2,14,CASRPGQGDEKLFF,TGTGCCAGCAGACCGGGACAGGGAGATGAAAAACTGTTTTTT
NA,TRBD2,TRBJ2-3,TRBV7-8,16,CASSLDGGRGTDTQYF,TGTGCCAGCAGCTTAGATGGCGGGAGGGGTACAGATACGCAGTATTTT
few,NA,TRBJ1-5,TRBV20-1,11,CSASGDQPQHF,TGCAGTGCTAGTGGAGATCAGCCCCAGCATTTT